The present T cell receptor (beta chain) was sequenced within a study of blood T cell repertoires in COVID-19 (dated by TCRdb to between 2020 and 2021). As for the study more broadly: Samples from collaborators originated in the United States, Italy and Spain and spanned both the acute and convalescent phases of COVID-19. The prospective study material was composed of cDNA or gDNA derived from T cells, B-cell-depleted T cells, or PBMCs. Sample metadata almost always included a de-identified subject ID, COVID-19 status, age in years and sex. Samples were obtained from the ongoing ImmuneRACE study (first 160 participants) and from about 1,300 subjects provided by 6 global collaborators. The dataset comprised deeply sampled blood TCRbeta repertoires from subjects exposed to, actively infected with, or recovered from COVID-19. Where available, HLA class I and class II types were obtained from metadata supplied by the sample provider rather than from assay-based typing. The repertoires were released in a freely available public database intended as a resource for research on the immune response to SARS-CoV-2.

Study-wide findings and limitations: The amount of clinical and demographic metadata varied by source and participant and was provided uncurated.

Enrolling through a virtual design, the prospective study's participants ranged in age from roughly 18 to 95 years and lived across 24 United States geographic areas. To assign participants to cohorts, the prospective study relied on clinical history that participants themselves reported in a screening survey and a study questionnaire. Recovered participants in ImmuneRACE Cohort 3 were defined by two consecutive negative NP/OP PCR tests, clearance by a healthcare professional, or resolution of symptoms. Mobile phlebotomists in the prospective study collected whole blood, serum and a nasopharyngeal or oropharyngeal swab from every participant. Participants in the prospective study had the option to provide additional blood draws and questionnaires over an approximately 2-month period. Prospective study blood samples were shipped either frozen or at room temperature before DNA extraction. Note on this clone: Its antigen is unknown. Within one base of it there is no much larger clone, and no base qualities were kept.

TCRbeta CDR3 regions were amplified from genomic DNA using the immunoSEQ Assay, a bias-controlled multiplex PCR. Processing in the source paper ran as follows. The number of nucleated cells in each sample was estimated from the amplification of reference gene primers within the assay. To quantify the absolute abundance of each unique TCRbeta CDR3 rearrangement, sequence reads were collapsed and filtered. For each sample, productive Simpson clonality was calculated by taking the square root of Simpson's diversity index across productive rearrangements. Imported from immuneACCESS, the table was reduced by TCRdb to in-frame sequences with V and J called. These copies leave out some clones; in studies compared against another copy, an unresolved V gene accounts for under half, and the cause of the remainder is not known. V and J calls and clone size are as listed in that table; D and trimming were resolved from the DNA. This sample gives 490,000 or so clones in total; approximately 90% of them show up just once. The ten largest clones take up approximately 8% of the sample.

V is cut by 4 bases and J by 7 bases, and the space between the germline ends is 14 bases. The CDR3, cysteine through phenylalanine, is 14 amino acids long. The read is trimmed to its CDR3 DNA, 42 bases read in frame from base 1. As encoded in the germline V gene (reference sequence), CDR1 is SGHNT while CDR2 is YYREEE. The material sequenced was PBMCs or T cells enriched from blood (not recorded which). Recombination connected TRBV5-4 to TRBJ1-4; D gene: possibly TRBD1, on 6 matching bases. The receptor was derived from a woman aged 55-69 years who had recovered from COVID-19. The DNA reads as follows: TGTGCCAGCAGCCACGACAGGATTGGTGAAAAACTGTTTTTT. Protein translation: CASSHDRIGEKLFF.